This T cell receptor beta chain was obtained from a study of blood T cell repertoires in COVID-19. About the research overall: Specimens from acute and convalescent COVID-19 originated in the United States, Italy and Spain. T cells, B-cell-depleted T cells, or PBMCs supplied cDNA or gDNA.

This clone was counted a few times. The CDR3 has 16 amino acids. Germline CDR1 and CDR2: MNHEY and SVGEGT. With 5 bases clipped from V and 3 bases from J, the junction kept 11 bases outside the gene matches. Per the study methods: By means of reference gene primer amplification, nucleated cell counts were estimated. The protocol was immunoSEQ multiplex PCR, while the TCRdb copy is restricted to in-frame clones and leaves out a portion. That table gives V, J and clone size, and the DNA gave D and trimming. This sample has around 78,000 clones; 80% to 90% occur once, and the top ten carry under 6.5%. This sequence originates from a man aged 50 or older with active COVID-19. V is TRBV6-2 or TRBV6-3 and J is TRBJ1-2; 8 nucleotides match TRBD1. Sequenced: peripheral blood. The CDR3 nucleotides read TGTGCCAGCAGTCGAACTGCCGGGACAGGCTACTATGGCTACACCTTC. It codes for CASSRTAGTGYYGYTF.